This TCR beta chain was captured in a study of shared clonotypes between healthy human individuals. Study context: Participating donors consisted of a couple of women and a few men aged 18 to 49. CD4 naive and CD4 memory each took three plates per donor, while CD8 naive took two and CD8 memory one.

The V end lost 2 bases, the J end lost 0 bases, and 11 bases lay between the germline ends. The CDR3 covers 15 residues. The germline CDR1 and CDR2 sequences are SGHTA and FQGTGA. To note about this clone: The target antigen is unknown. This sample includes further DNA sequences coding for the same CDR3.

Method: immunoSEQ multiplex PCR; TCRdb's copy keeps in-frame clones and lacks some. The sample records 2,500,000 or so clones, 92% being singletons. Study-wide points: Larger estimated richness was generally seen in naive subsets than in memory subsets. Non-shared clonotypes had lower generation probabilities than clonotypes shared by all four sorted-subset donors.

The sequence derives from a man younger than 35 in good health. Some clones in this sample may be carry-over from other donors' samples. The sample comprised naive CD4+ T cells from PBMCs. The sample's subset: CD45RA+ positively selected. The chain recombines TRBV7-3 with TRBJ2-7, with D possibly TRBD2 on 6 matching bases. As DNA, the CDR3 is TGTGCCAGCAGCTTAGGGGGGAGCCCCTCCTACGAGCAGTACTTC. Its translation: CASSLGGSPSYEQYF.